This T cell receptor beta chain was observed in a study of T cells in Graves' hyperthyroidism and ophthalmopathy. RNA transcripts provided the source from which TCR beta CDR3 regions were amplified. HTBI primers were used for first-round RT-PCR of the TCR CDR3. Each CDR3 protein is one row after TCRdb ran MiXCR on the multiplex PCR reads. The data hold approximately 530,000 distinct CDR3 sequences, with just under 20% observed a single time. This clonotype has more than one count but fewer than ten. The CDR3 spans 16 residues. Per the germline V gene, CDR1 is LGHNA and CDR2 is YSLEER. The trim removed 1 base at V and 1 base at J, leaving 6 bases unmatched.

Material for sequencing was blood. V is TRBV4-3 and J is TRBJ2-5; 7 positions agree with TRBD1. This sequence was found in a man aged 35-49 years with Graves' ophthalmopathy. The CDR3 protein is CASSQGTGHPQETQYF. The CDR3 DNA sequence: TGCGCCAGCAGCCAAGGGACAGGCCACCCCCAAGAGACCCAGTACTTC.